A single sample is the source of the 28 T cell receptor beta chains below, sequenced in a study of blood T cell repertoires in COVID-19. Sequencing was performed with immunoSEQ multiplex PCR; in TCRdb, only in-frame clones are kept and a portion is missing. This table has 250,000 to 300,000 clones, 91% appearing once. Sequencing used PBMCs or T cells enriched from blood (not recorded which). These receptor sequences come from a human donor in a cohort exposed to, infected with or recovered from COVID-19 (not recorded which). The donor label of this sample is uncertain.

This rearrangement joins TRBV12-5 to TRBJ1-1; perhaps TRBD1 as D (6 bases). Germline values: CDR1 LGHNT, CDR2 FRNRAP. V was cut by 1 base and J by 5 bases, with 14 bases left in between. The CDR3 extends over 15 amino acids. The CDR3, as DNA: TGTGCTAGTGGTTTGGACGGCGGGAGGGGGACTGAAGCTTTCTTT. Translating gives CASGLDGGRGTEAFF.

The chain combines TRBV7-3 with TRBJ2-1; 10 bases map to TRBD2. This CDR3 contains 13 residues. V dropped 5 bases and J dropped 13; count of bases not matched to a gene: 8. Germline CDR1 reads SGHTA; CDR2 reads FQGTGA. The CDR3 is CASSPFPSGGQFF. The CDR3 DNA reads TGTGCCAGCAGCCCATTTCCTAGCGGGGGCCAGTTCTTC.

This clone was found once. The same CDR3 arises from other DNA sequences in this sample as well. J is TRBJ1-2 and V is TRBV7-9, with 8 bases identical to TRBD1. This CDR3 region has 14 residues. CDR1 is SEHNR, CDR2 FQNEAQ, per germline (reference sequence). Trimming took 5 bases from V and 1 from J; bases not matched to a gene: 3. The chain's CDR3 is CASSQGQGNYGYTF. As DNA, the CDR3 is TGTGCCAGCAGCCAAGGACAGGGTAACTATGGCTACACCTTC.

The chain carries TRBV11-2 and TRBJ1-5; tentative D call: TRBD1 (6 bases). Germline V CDR1 and CDR2: SGHAT, FQNNGV. V was trimmed by 0 bases and J by 6 bases, leaving 12 bases between them. The CDR3 has 15 amino acids. CDR3 bases: TGTGCCAGCAGCTTAGATCAGGGGCACGGTCAGCCCCAGCATTTT. The encoded protein is CASSLDQGHGQPQHF. Complete variable domain (other parts from reference TRBV11-2 and TRBJ1-5): EAGVAQSPRYKIIEKRQSVAFWCNPISGHATLYWYQQILGQGPKLLIQFQNNGVVDDSQLPKDRFSAERLKGVDSTLKIQPAKLEDSAVYLCASSLDQGHGQPQHFGDGTRLSIL.

This chain connects TRBV7-9 to TRBJ2-1; 7 bases fit TRBD2. The CDR3 length is 16 residues. The germline gives CDR1 SEHNR, CDR2 FQNEAQ (reference sequence). With V trimmed by 1 base and J by 6 bases, 9 bases remained unmatched. This CDR3 is CASSLGGAGVRNEQFF. CDR3 in DNA: TGTGCCAGCAGCTTAGGCGGGGCGGGGGTTCGCAATGAGCAGTTCTTC.

This sequence joins TRBV3-1 (or the pseudogene TRBV3-2) and TRBJ1-5; D gene ambiguous. CDR1 is LGHDT, CDR2 YNNKEL, per germline (reference sequence). The length of the CDR3 is 22 residues. Trimming took 3 bases from V and 1 from J, leaving 31 bases between them. The CDR3 reads CASSQESIPTGPQLASNQPQHF. The DNA of the CDR3 is TGTGCCAGCAGCCAGGAATCGATACCCACCGGCCCACAGTTGGCGAGCAATCAGCCCCAGCATTTT.

This rearrangement joins TRBV24-1 to TRBJ2-1; no firm D call. The CDR3 sequence is 14 residues long. From germline, CDR1 is KGHDR and CDR2 SFDVKD. V lost 3 bases and J 9 bases, leaving 14 bases between the germline ends. DNA of the CDR3: TGTGCCACCAGTGATGGCACAGCCCGGTCTGAGCAGTTCTTC. This sequence encodes CATSDGTARSEQFF.

This clone has a single count. The chain employs TRBV3-1 (or the pseudogene TRBV3-2) and TRBJ1-2; the match to TRBD1 covers 8 bases. The CDR3 has 13 amino acids. Germline loops: CDR1 LGHDT, CDR2 YNNKEL (reference sequence). After removal of 3 bases from V and 6 bases from J, the junction contained 3 bases not matched to a gene. For the CDR3, the DNA is TGTGCCAGCAGCCAGGACAGGGCTAATGGCTACACCTTC. Protein: CASSQDRANGYTF.

This clone came up a few times. The CDR3 bases are TGCGCCAGCAGCTATGCGGGACTCCGGGAGAATGAGCAGTTCTTC. Its protein is CASSYAGLRENEQFF. V usage is TRBV5-1 and J usage is TRBJ2-1; D perhaps matches TRBD2 (6 bases). In germline, CDR1 is SGHRS, CDR2 YFSETQ. This CDR3 comprises 15 residues. The V and J ends lost 3 bases and 7 bases respectively, with 17 bases between them.

The chain recombines TRBV25-1 with TRBJ1-6; no definite D call. Trimming pared 1 base from V and 0 bases from J, leaving 4 bases between. The CDR3 length is 15 residues. Germline V gene data show CDR1 as MGHDK and CDR2 as SYGVNS. CDR3 residues: CASSESSSYNSPLHF. The CDR3 region has the DNA TGTGCCAGCAGTGAATCTAGCTCCTATAATTCACCCCTCCACTTT. The variable domain in full, with the rest retrieved from reference TRBV25-1 and TRBJ1-6, is EADIYQTPRYLVIGTGKKITLECSQTMGHDKMYWYQQDPGMELHLIHYSYGVNSTEKGDLSSESTVSRIRTEHFPLTLESARPSHTSQYLCASSESSSYNSPLHFGNGTRLTVT.

The chain combines TRBV7-2 with TRBJ2-7; 8 positions match TRBD2. The CDR3 is 17 residues long. Trimming took 3 bases from V and 7 from J; bases not matched to a gene: 17. From germline, CDR1 is SGHTA and CDR2 FQGNSA. Here the CDR3 DNA reads TGTGCCAGCAGCTTCGGCCTACAGTCAACTAGCGGTGGGGAGCAGTACTTC. This gives the protein CASSFGLQSTSGGEQYF.

V gene TRBV4-1 combines with J gene TRBJ1-3; no definite D call. Germline lookup yields CDR1 MGHRA and CDR2 YSYEKL. The CDR3 length is 16 residues. Trimming stripped 4 bases from V and 4 bases from J, with 17 bases between. For the CDR3, the DNA is TGCGCCAGCAGCCCTCAAGGACTGAACCCCGGAAACACCATATATTTT. It specifies CASSPQGLNPGNTIYF.

V usage is TRBV5-1 and J usage is TRBJ1-1, with D possibly being TRBD1 (5 bases). Trimming took off 4 bases at V and 4 bases at J, with 8 bases between the two ends. Per the germline V gene, CDR1 is SGHRS and CDR2 is YFSETQ. The CDR3 length is 12 residues. CDR3 region: CASSQGTTEAFF. The CDR3 DNA follows: TGCGCCAGCAGCCAGGGTACCACTGAAGCTTTCTTT.

The chain employs TRBV7-9 and TRBJ1-5; no clear D gene. V was trimmed by 3 bases and J by 4 bases, leaving 7 bases between them. This CDR3 spans 13 amino acids. Germline V gene lookup returns CDR1 SEHNR and CDR2 FQNEAQ (reference sequence). The CDR3 DNA reads as TGTGCCAGCAGCTTGCAGTCAAATCAGCCCCAGCATTTT. Amino acid sequence: CASSLQSNQPQHF.

This rearrangement joins TRBV24-1 to TRBJ1-2; no definite D call. Germline CDR1 and CDR2: KGHDR and SFDVKD. This CDR3 region has 12 residues. The V gene lost 4 bases and the J gene lost 6 bases, with 8 bases spanning the gap. The CDR3 protein is CATSETADGYTF. CDR3 nucleotide sequence: TGTGCCACCAGTGAAACAGCCGATGGCTACACCTTC.

The V and J genes are TRBV6-2 or TRBV6-3 and TRBJ1-1; weak D call: TRBD1 (5 bases). Trimming removed 0 bases from V and 4 bases from J, with 15 bases in between. The length of the CDR3 is 16 residues. CDR1 is MNHEY and CDR2 is SVGEGT in the germline V gene. DNA of the CDR3: TGTGCCAGCAGTTACTCGCCACCAGGGCCGACCACTGAAGCTTTCTTT. Its translation is CASSYSPPGPTTEAFF.

This chain uses TRBV7-2 with TRBJ2-5; 8 nucleotides align to TRBD1. Germline values: CDR1 SGHTA, CDR2 FQGNSA. The CDR3 contains 16 residues. With 8 bases clipped from V and 3 bases from J, the junction kept 14 bases outside the gene matches. CDR3 bases: TGTGCCAGCGATAAGGCTCCTGGACAGGGTAAAGAGACCCAGTACTTC. It codes for CASDKAPGQGKETQYF.

J is TRBJ2-7 and V is TRBV12-5; D may be TRBD2 (5 bases). The CDR3 contains 14 residues. Germline-derived CDR1 and CDR2 are LGHNT and FRNRAP. V shed 5 bases and J shed 5 bases, with 16 bases lying between them. The CDR3 is CASGAGLAGDEQYF. The CDR3 region has the DNA TGTGCTAGTGGTGCCGGTCTTGCCGGGGACGAGCAGTACTTC. Full variable domain (missing parts from reference TRBV12-5 and TRBJ2-7): DARVTQTPRHKVTEMGQEVTMRCQPILGHNTVFWYRQTMMQGLELLAYFRNRAPLDDSGMPKDRFSAEMPDATLATLKIQPSEPRDSAVYFCASGAGLAGDEQYFGPGTRLTVT.

This clone was seen just once. The chain is built from TRBV6-5 and TRBJ1-1; D ambiguous. Trimming stripped 2 bases from V and 9 bases from J, with 13 bases between. CDR3 length: 13 amino acids. Germline loops: CDR1 MNHEY, CDR2 SVGAGI. The CDR3 sequence: CASSYGHREQAFF. CDR3 nucleotide sequence: TGTGCCAGCAGTTACGGTCATCGGGAACAAGCTTTCTTT.

A few counts support this clone. V usage is TRBV5-6 and J usage is TRBJ1-2; D may be TRBD1 (6 bases). The germline V gene has CDR1 SGHDT and CDR2 YYEEEE. The CDR3 contains 14 residues. The V gene lost 1 base and the J gene lost 6 bases, with 13 bases spanning the gap. CDR3 sequence: CASSLTGTLDGYTF. CDR3 in DNA: TGTGCCAGCAGCTTGACAGGGACCTTAGATGGCTACACCTTC.

The chain employs TRBV29-1 and TRBJ1-2; 7 nucleotides match TRBD1. Germline lookup yields CDR1 SQVTM and CDR2 ANQGSEA. J gave up 7 bases and V 7 bases, and 12 bases lay outside the gene matches. The CDR3 length is 13 residues. The CDR3 loop reads CSATGQRLRGYTF. The CDR3 bases are TGCAGCGCTACGGGACAGAGGCTCCGTGGCTACACCTTC. The full variable domain, rest sourced from reference TRBV29-1 and TRBJ1-2, is SAVISQKPSRDICQRGTSLTIQCQVDSQVTMMFWYRQQPGQSLTLIATANQGSEATYESGFVIDKFPISRPNLTFSTLTVSNMSPEDSSIYLCSATGQRLRGYTFGSGTRLTVV.

This chain uses TRBV27 with TRBJ1-6; 11 bases are shared with TRBD1. The CDR3 has 15 residues. The V gene's germline CDR1 is MNHEY and CDR2 SMNVEV (reference sequence). V shed 5 bases, J shed 8 bases, and the junction held 5 bases outside the gene matches. The CDR3 region is CASSNPGQGDSPLHF. The CDR3 DNA reads TGTGCCAGCAGTAATCCGGGACAGGGGGATTCACCCCTCCACTTT.

The chain combines TRBV19 with TRBJ2-2; no clear D gene. Germline-derived CDR1 and CDR2 are LNHDA and SQIVND (reference sequence). This CDR3 spans 13 amino acids. With 5 bases removed from V and 6 bases from J, the gap between germline ends came to 10 bases. The CDR3 DNA sequence: TGTGCCAGTAGTCTTGGTCGAGCCGGGGAGCTGTTTTTT. Its protein product is CASSLGRAGELFF.

This chain uses TRBV27 with TRBJ1-5, with D hard to call. The germline CDR1 and CDR2 sequences are MNHEY and SMNVEV (reference sequence). CDR3 length: 16 amino acids. V was cut by 7 bases and J by 5 bases, with 21 bases left in between. The CDR3 reads CASKEDPRRIDQPQHF. Written as DNA, the CDR3 is TGTGCCAGCAAGGAGGACCCCCGACGAATTGATCAGCCCCAGCATTTT.

The CDR3 region is CATSSRVKDTQYF. The CDR3 region has the DNA TGTGCCACCAGCAGCAGGGTGAAAGATACGCAGTATTTT. The chain employs TRBV15 and TRBJ2-3, with D possibly matching TRBD1 (5 bases). From germline, CDR1 is LNHNV and CDR2 YYDKDF (reference sequence). The CDR3 sequence is 13 residues long. The V end was cut by 3 bases, the J end by 5 bases, with 9 bases between.

This clone was seen once. The V call is TRBV18, the J call TRBJ1-1, with 8 bases fitting TRBD1. From germline, CDR1 is KGHSH and CDR2 LQKENI. CDR3 length: 14 residues. J lost 8 bases, V lost 5 bases, and 10 bases had no gene match. The CDR3, as DNA: TGTGCCAGCTCAAAGGCGGGACAGGTGGAAGAAGCTTTCTTT. Encoded protein: CASSKAGQVEEAFF.

The rearrangement joins TRBV24-1 to TRBJ1-2; possibly TRBD1 for D (6 bases). Germline V lookup: CDR1 KGHDR, CDR2 SFDVKD. This CDR3 is built from 12 residues. Trimming cost V 5 bases and J 10 bases, with 13 bases left between them. The CDR3 loop is CATSAQDRTYTF. The CDR3 DNA reads as TGTGCCACCAGTGCTCAGGACAGAACCTACACCTTC.

The chain combines TRBV9 with TRBJ1-3; a weak D match, TRBD1 (5 bases). V lost 4 bases and J 0 bases, leaving 14 bases between the germline ends. The CDR3 contains 16 residues. Germline V gene lookup returns CDR1 SGDLS and CDR2 YYNGEE. CDR3 sequence: CASSPNPQGSGNTIYF. CDR3 nucleotide sequence: TGTGCCAGCAGCCCGAATCCGCAGGGCTCTGGAAACACCATATATTTT.